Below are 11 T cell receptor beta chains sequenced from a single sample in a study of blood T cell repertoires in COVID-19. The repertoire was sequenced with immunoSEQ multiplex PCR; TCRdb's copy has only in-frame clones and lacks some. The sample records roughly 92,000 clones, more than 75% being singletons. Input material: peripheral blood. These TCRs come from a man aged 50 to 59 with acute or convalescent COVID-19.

CDR3 loop: CASSQSVDYGYTF. As DNA, the CDR3 is TGTGCCAGCTCACAGTCGGTAGACTATGGCTACACCTTC. This chain links TRBV18 with TRBJ1-2; no definite D call. The germline CDR1 and CDR2 sequences are KGHSH and LQKENI. There are 13 residues in the CDR3. V dropped 4 bases and J dropped 3 bases, with 9 bases sitting between them. The variable domain in full, with the rest retrieved from reference TRBV18 and TRBJ1-2, is NAGVMQNPRHLVRRRGQEARLRCSPMKGHSHVYWYRQLPEEGLKFMVYLQKENIIDESGMPKERFSAEFPKEGPSILRIQQVVRGDSAAYFCASSQSVDYGYTFGSGTRLTVV.

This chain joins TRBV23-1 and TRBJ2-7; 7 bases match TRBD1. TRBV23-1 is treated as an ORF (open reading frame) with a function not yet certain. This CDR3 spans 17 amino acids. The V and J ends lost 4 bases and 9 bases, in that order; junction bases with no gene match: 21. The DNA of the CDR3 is TGCGCCAGCAGTCCCCCCCGCATCCCTGACAGGGCTGGGGGGCAGTACTTC. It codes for CASSPPRIPDRAGGQYF.

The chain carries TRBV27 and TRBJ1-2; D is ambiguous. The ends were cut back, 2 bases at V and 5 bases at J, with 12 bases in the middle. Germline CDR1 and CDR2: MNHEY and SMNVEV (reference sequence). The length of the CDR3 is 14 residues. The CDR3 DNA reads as TGTGCCAGCAGTTTAAGTCCCCAGGTTTATGGCTACACCTTC. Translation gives CASSLSPQVYGYTF.

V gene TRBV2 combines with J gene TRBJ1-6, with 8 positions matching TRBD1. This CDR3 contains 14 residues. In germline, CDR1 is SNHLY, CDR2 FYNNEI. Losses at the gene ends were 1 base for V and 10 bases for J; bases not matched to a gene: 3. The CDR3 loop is CASSEGTGLSPLHF. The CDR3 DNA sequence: TGTGCCAGCAGTGAAGGGACAGGGTTATCACCCCTCCACTTT.

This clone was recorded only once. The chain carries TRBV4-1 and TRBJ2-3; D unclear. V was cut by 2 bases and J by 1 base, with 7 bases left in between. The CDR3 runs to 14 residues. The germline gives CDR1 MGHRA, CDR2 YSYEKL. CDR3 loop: CASSQLTGTDTQYF. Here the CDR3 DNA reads TGCGCCAGCAGCCAATTAACAGGCACAGATACGCAGTATTTT.

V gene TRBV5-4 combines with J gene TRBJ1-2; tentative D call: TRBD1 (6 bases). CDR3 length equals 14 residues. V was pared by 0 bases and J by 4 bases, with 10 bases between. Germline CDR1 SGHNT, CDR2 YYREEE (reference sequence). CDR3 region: CASSLEQGSYGYTF. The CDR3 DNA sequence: TGTGCCAGCAGCTTGGAACAGGGTTCCTATGGCTACACCTTC.

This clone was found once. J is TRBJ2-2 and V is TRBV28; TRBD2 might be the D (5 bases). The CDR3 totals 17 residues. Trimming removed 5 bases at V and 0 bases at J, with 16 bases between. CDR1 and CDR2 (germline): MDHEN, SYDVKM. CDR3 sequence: CASSPHSPSPNTGELFF. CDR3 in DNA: TGTGCCAGCAGTCCTCACTCTCCTAGCCCGAACACCGGGGAGCTGTTTTTT.

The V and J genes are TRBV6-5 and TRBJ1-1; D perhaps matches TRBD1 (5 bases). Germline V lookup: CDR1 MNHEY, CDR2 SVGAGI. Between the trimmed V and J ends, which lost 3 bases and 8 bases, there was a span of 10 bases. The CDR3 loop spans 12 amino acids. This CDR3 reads CASSYMGGEAFF. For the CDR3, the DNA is TGTGCCAGCAGTTATATGGGGGGGGAAGCTTTCTTT.

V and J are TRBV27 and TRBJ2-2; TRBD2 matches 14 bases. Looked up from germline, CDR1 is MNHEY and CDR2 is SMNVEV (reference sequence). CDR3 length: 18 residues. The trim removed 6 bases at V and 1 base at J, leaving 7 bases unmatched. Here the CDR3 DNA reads TGTGCCAGCAGCCGGGGGACTAGCGGGAGTATGAACACCGGGGAGCTGTTTTTT. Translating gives CASSRGTSGSMNTGELFF.

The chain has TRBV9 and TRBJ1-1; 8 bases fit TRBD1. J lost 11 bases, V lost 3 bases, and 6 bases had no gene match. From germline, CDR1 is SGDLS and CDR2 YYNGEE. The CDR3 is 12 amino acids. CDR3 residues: CASSDQGARAFF. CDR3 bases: TGTGCCAGCAGCGACCAGGGGGCCCGGGCTTTCTTT.

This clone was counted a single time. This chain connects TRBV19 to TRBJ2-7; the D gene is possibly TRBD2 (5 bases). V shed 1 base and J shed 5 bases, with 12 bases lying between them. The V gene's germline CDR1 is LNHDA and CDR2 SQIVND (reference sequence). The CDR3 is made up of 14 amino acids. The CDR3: CASSIGNSVHEQYF. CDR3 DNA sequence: TGTGCCAGTAGTATAGGAAATAGCGTCCACGAGCAGTACTTC.